This T cell receptor beta chain is drawn from a study of cytomegalovirus exposure and HLA in healthy donors. Points from the study as a whole: The authors later found HLA-associated TCR beta chains more clonally expanded than equally common others. Presence/absence results assume similar sequencing depth per donor, which may not hold. Researchers reported in a later analysis that common viral pathogens appeared linked to several top clusters.

For this clone: The antigen remains undetermined.

At sampling all donors were nominally healthy, likely with unrecorded immune exposures. The CDR3 covers 14 residues. Germline CDR1 is LNHDA and CDR2 is SQIVND (reference sequence). The PCR contained 60 Vbeta and 13 Jbeta primers. Profiled with immunoSEQ multiplex PCR; TCRdb holds only in-frame clones, not every one. The table has 40,000 to 60,000 clones, over 60% seen once. This TCR was recovered from a woman between 50 and 59 years old in good health and CMV-seronegative. The rearrangement links TRBV19 to TRBJ1-6; D gene uncertain. The material sequenced was PBMCs. CDR3 bases: TGTGCTAGCCAAAGGGAGCCCTATAATTCACCCCTCCACTTT. Amino acid sequence: CASQREPYNSPLHF. Full variable domain (remainder filled in from reference TRBV19 and TRBJ1-6): DGGITQSPKYLFRKEGQNVTLSCEQNLNHDAMYWYRQDPGQGLRLIYYSQIVNDFQKGDIAEGYSVSREKKESFPLTVTSAQKNPTAFYLCASQREPYNSPLHFGNGTRLTVT.